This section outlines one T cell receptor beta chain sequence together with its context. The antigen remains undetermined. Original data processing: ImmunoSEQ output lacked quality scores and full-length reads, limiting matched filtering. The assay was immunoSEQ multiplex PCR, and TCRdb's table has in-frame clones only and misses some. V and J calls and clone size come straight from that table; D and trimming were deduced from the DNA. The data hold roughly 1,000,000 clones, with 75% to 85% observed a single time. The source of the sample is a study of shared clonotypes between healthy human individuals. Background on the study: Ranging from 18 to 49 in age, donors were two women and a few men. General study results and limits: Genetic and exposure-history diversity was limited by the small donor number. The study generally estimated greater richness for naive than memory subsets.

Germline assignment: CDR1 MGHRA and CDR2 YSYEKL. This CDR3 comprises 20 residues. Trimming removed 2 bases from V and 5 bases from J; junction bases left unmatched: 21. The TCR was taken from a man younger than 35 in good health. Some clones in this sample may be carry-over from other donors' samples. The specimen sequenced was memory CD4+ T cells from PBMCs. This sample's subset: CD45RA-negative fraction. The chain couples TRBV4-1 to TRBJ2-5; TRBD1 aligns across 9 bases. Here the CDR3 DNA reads TGCGCCAGCAGCCAATTGCTCTCTCGAAGTACAGGGGGCCTTCGGGAGACCCAGTACTTC. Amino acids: CASSQLLSRSTGGLRETQYF.